This T cell receptor (beta chain) was captured in a study of T cells in Graves' hyperthyroidism and ophthalmopathy. Study-level background: At initial diagnosis, before any treatment had begun, peripheral blood was obtained.

The CDR3 loop spans 14 amino acids. The germline CDR1 and CDR2 sequences are SGHAT and FQNNGV. Trimming shortened V by 0 bases and J by 9 bases, and 11 bases separated the two germline ends. Amplification of TCR beta CDR3 regions used RNA as the template. During a first-round RT-PCR of the TCR CDR3, the HTBI primer set was used. From the multiplex PCR reads, TCRdb called clonotypes with MiXCR, one entry per CDR3 protein. The sample lists fewer than 550,000 distinct CDR3 sequences; approximately 25% were seen once. For ophthalmopathy patients, the Clinical Activity Score was at least 3 and the NOSPECS grade at least 4; duration was under 3 months. Diagnosing involved the use of clinical symptoms, serum thyroxine and TRAb, thyroid ultrasound and orbital computed tomography.

The sequenced material came from blood. The chain recombines TRBV11-2 with TRBJ2-2; D might be TRBD2 (6 bases). This TCR came from a woman between 25 and 40 years old with Graves' ophthalmopathy. In DNA, the CDR3 is TGTGCCAGCAGCTTAGATCGGGGGACTCGGGAGCTGTTTTTT. Its protein product is CASSLDRGTRELFF.